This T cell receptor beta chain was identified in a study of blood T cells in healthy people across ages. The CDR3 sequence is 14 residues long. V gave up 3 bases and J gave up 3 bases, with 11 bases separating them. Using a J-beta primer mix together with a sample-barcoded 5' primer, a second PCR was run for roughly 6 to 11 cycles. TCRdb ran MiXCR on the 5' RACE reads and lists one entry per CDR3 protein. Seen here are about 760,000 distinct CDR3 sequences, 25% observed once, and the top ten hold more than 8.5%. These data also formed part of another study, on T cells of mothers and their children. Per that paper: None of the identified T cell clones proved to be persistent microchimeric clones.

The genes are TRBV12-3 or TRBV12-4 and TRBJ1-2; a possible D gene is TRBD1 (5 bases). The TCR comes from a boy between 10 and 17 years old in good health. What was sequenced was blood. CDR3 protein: CASSLAAGHYGYTF. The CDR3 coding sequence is TGTGCCAGCAGTTTGGCGGCAGGGCACTATGGCTACACCTTC.